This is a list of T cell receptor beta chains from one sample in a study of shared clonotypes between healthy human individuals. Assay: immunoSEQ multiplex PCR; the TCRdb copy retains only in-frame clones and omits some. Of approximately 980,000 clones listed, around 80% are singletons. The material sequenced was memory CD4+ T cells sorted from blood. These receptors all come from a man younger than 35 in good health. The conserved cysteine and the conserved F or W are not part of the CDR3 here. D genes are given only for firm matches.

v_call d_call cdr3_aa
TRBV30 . AWTRASARETQY
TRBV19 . ASSGSWDGELF
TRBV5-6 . ASSLDPVSGNTIY
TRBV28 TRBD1 ATGTGQLGIYEQY
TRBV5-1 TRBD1 ASSPDRGGTNEKLF
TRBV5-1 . ASSIDSSTDTQY
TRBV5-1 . ASSDSTGRGGYT
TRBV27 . ASSYARLIDNEQF
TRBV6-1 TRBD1 ASRTGDANTGELF
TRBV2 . ASSESAAKKTQY
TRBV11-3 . ASSLESTGELF
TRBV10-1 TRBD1 ASSSGTANTDTQY
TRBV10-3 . AISEVGDAISETQY
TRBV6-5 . ASSPSGKGAVEAF
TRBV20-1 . SARGGTEAF
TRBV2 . ASSERRAGSGNTIY
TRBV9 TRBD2 ASSVVGLAGARETQY
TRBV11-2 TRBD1 ASSLGRGQGTEAF